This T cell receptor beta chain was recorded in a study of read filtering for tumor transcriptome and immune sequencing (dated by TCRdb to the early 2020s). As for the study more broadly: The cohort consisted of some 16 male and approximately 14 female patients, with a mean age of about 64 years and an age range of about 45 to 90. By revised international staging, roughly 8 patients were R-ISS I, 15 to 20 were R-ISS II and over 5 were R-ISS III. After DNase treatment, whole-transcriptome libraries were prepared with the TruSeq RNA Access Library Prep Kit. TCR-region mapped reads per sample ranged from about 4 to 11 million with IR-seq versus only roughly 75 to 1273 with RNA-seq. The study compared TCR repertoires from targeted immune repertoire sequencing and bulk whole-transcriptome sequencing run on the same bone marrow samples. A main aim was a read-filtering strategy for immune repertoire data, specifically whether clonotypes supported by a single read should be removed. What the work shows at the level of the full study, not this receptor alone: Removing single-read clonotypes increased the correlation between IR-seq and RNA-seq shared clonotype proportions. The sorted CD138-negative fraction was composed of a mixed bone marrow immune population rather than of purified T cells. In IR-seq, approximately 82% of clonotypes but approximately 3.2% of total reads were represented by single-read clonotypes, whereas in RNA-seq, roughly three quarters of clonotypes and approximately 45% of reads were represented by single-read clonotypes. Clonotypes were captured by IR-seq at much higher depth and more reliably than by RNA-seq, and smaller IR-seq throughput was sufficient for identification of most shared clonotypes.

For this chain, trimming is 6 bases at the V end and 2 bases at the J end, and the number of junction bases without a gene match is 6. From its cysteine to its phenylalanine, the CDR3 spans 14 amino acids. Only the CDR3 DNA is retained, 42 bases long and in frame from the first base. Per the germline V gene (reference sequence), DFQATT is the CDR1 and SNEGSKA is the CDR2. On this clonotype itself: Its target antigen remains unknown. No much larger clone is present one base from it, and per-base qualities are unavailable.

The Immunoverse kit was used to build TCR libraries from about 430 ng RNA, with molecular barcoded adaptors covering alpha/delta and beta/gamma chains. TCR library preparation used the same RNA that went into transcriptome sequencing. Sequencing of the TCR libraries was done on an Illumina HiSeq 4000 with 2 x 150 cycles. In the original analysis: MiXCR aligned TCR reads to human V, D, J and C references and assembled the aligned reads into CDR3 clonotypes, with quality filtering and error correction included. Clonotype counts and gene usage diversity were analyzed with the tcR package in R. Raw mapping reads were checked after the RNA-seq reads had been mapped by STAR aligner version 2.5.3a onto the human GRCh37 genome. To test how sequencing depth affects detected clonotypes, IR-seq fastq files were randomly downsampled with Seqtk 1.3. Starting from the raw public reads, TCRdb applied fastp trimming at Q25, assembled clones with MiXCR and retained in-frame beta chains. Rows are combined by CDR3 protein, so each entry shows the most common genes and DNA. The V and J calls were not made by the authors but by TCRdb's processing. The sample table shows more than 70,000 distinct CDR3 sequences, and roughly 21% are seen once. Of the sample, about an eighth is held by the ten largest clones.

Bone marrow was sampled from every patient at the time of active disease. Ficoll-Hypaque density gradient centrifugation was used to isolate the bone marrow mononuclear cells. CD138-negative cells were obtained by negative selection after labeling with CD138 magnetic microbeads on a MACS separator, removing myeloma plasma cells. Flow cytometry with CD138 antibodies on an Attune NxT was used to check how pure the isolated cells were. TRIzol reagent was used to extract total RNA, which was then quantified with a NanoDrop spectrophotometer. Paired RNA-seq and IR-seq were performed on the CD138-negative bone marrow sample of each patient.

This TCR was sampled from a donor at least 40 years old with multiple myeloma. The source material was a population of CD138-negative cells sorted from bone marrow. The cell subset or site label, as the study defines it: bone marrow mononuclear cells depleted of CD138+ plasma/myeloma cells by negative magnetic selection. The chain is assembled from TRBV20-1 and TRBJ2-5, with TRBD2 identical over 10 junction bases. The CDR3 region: CSAQLAGPQETQYF. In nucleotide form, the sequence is TGCAGTGCCCAACTAGCGGGGCCTCAAGAGACCCAGTACTTC.